A single sample gave rise to the 32 T cell receptor beta chains below, sequenced in a study of blood T cell repertoires in COVID-19. Some clones are missing from TCRdb's copy, which holds only in-frame ones; the method was immunoSEQ multiplex PCR. The sample contains about 230,000 clones, around four fifths of which appear only once. The sample was peripheral blood. The source is a man in his forties or fifties with acute or convalescent COVID-19.

This clone was observed once. The chain recombines TRBV3-1 (or the pseudogene TRBV3-2) with TRBJ1-2; TRBD1 is a possible D gene (5 bases). Per the germline V gene, CDR1 is LGHDT and CDR2 is YNNKEL (reference sequence). Trimming shortened V by 9 bases and J by 4 bases, and 15 bases separated the two germline ends. The CDR3 sequence is 13 residues long. DNA for the CDR3: TGTGCCAGTAGCAGGGAGATTGGCTATGGCTACACCTTC. It specifies CASSREIGYGYTF.

The rearrangement uses TRBV30 and TRBJ1-2, with a tentative D call TRBD1 (5 bases). The germline V gene encodes CDR1 GTSNPN and CDR2 SVGIG (reference sequence). The CDR3 has 14 residues. V lost 3 bases, J lost 5 bases, and 16 bases lay in between. The CDR3 loop is CAWSSGPPGYGYTF. CDR3 coding DNA: TGTGCCTGGAGCTCAGGGCCTCCTGGGTATGGCTACACCTTC.

This chain connects TRBV10-3 to TRBJ1-1, with D tentatively TRBD1 (5 bases). CDR1 ENHRY and CDR2 SYGVKD come from the germline V gene. The CDR3 covers 14 residues. V dropped 10 bases and J dropped 3 bases, with 18 bases sitting between them. The CDR3 region has the DNA TGTGCCACCCGGGACTCCTCTGGGGACACTGAAGCTTTCTTT. The encoded protein is CATRDSSGDTEAFF.

The rearrangement links TRBV11-2 to TRBJ2-6; D may be TRBD2 (5 bases). The V gene lost 5 bases and the J gene lost 0 bases, with 14 bases spanning the gap. CDR1 and CDR2 (germline): SGHAT, FQNNGV. The CDR3 runs 17 residues. Here the CDR3 DNA reads TGTGCCAGCAGCAAATCCGGACTGAACTCTGGGGCCAACGTCCTGACTTTC. This gives the protein CASSKSGLNSGANVLTF.

The chain is built from TRBV4-2 and TRBJ2-4; no reliable D call. CDR1 and CDR2 from the germline V gene are LGHNA and YNFKEQ. Trimming took off 4 bases at V and 6 bases at J, with 7 bases between the two ends. CDR3 length: 12 amino acids. This chain's CDR3 is CASSRDLNIQYF. As DNA, the CDR3 is TGTGCCAGCAGCCGCGACTTAAACATTCAGTACTTC.

The rearrangement joins TRBV19 to TRBJ2-1, with TRBD2 matching over 7 bases. The junction had 0 bases not matched to a gene; V was cut back by 4 bases and J by 0 bases. The germline CDR1 and CDR2 sequences are LNHDA and SQIVND (reference sequence). This CDR3 comprises 14 residues. The CDR3 reads CASSSGSSYNEQFF. The CDR3 DNA sequence: TGTGCCAGTAGTAGCGGGAGCTCCTACAATGAGCAGTTCTTC.

V gene TRBV27 combines with J gene TRBJ2-1; 13 positions match TRBD2. The V gene end was trimmed by 4 bases and the J gene end by 10 bases; junction bases not matched to a gene: 10. There are 16 residues in the CDR3. CDR1 is MNHEY and CDR2 is SMNVEV in the germline V gene (reference sequence). The CDR3 bases are TGTGCCAGCAGTTCAGAAACTAGCGGGAGGGCCTTGGAGCAGTTCTTC. It translates to CASSSETSGRALEQFF.

This chain joins TRBV3-1 (or the pseudogene TRBV3-2) and TRBJ1-4; tentatively, D is TRBD1 (6 bases). V was pared by 2 bases and J by 9 bases, with 25 bases between. Germline CDR1 is LGHDT and CDR2 is YNNKEL (reference sequence). The CDR3 is 18 amino acids. The chain's CDR3 is CASSQSAAYRAESKKLFF. The CDR3 region has the DNA TGTGCCAGCAGCCAATCTGCGGCTTACAGGGCGGAATCGAAAAAACTGTTTTTT.

The chain joins TRBV6-6 to TRBJ2-1, with D possibly TRBD1 on 6 matching bases. This CDR3 region has 14 residues. Trimming took 5 bases from V and 5 from J, leaving 13 bases between them. Germline V lookup: CDR1 MNHNY, CDR2 SVGAGI (reference sequence). In DNA, the CDR3 is TGTGCCAGCAGTACCTCGGGACAACACAATGAGCAGTTCTTC. Protein sequence: CASSTSGQHNEQFF.

The gene calls are TRBV3-1 (or the pseudogene TRBV3-2) and TRBJ1-5; possibly TRBD1 for D (6 bases). The CDR3 spans 14 residues. Germline V CDR1 and CDR2: LGHDT, YNNKEL (reference sequence). V was clipped by 2 bases and J by 13 bases, with 18 bases between them. The chain's CDR3 is CASSQIQSAGAQHF. The DNA for the CDR3 is TGTGCCAGCAGCCAAATTCAATCGGCAGGGGCACAGCATTTT.

CDR3 residues: CSVERGMGDTEAFF. In DNA, the CDR3 is TGCAGCGTTGAAAGGGGGATGGGGGACACTGAAGCTTTCTTT. This chain uses TRBV29-1 with TRBJ1-1; D is possibly TRBD1 (6 bases). The CDR3 is made up of 14 amino acids. Germline V CDR1 and CDR2: SQVTM, ANQGSEA. The ends were cut back, 2 bases at V and 3 bases at J, with 13 bases in the middle.

In its sample, this clone was seen a few times. The chain employs TRBV7-9 and TRBJ2-3; TRBD2 agrees at 11 bases. Germline V gene data show CDR1 as SEHNR and CDR2 as FQNEAQ (reference sequence). Unmatched junction bases numbered 9, after V lost 5 bases and J lost 5 bases. The CDR3 totals 16 residues. The CDR3 is CASSTRGLAGRDTQYF. The CDR3 DNA reads as TGTGCCAGCAGCACGCGTGGACTAGCGGGTAGAGATACGCAGTATTTT.

This sequence joins TRBV27 and TRBJ2-3; the match to TRBD2 covers 8 bases. After removal of 1 base from V and 0 bases from J, the junction contained 6 bases not matched to a gene. This CDR3 contains 17 residues. CDR1 is MNHEY, CDR2 SMNVEV, per germline (reference sequence). The CDR3 spells CASSLFFSGASTDTQYF. In DNA form, the CDR3 reads TGTGCCAGCAGTTTATTTTTTAGCGGGGCTAGCACAGATACGCAGTATTTT.

The count of this clone is one. The chain is built from TRBV29-1 and TRBJ1-1; no firm D call. Trimming removed 7 bases from V and 1 base from J, with 13 bases in between. CDR1 is SQVTM and CDR2 is ANQGSEA in the germline V gene. CDR3 size: 13 residues. CDR3 in amino acids: CSATRGGNTEAFF. The CDR3 coding sequence is TGCAGCGCGACCCGGGGAGGGAACACTGAAGCTTTCTTT.

This clone was seen just once. This rearrangement joins TRBV6-1 to TRBJ2-7; 7 bases match TRBD2. With V trimmed by 0 bases and J by 5 bases, 7 bases remained unmatched. Germline V gene lookup returns CDR1 MNHNS and CDR2 SASEGT. This CDR3 comprises 15 residues. CDR3 bases: TGTGCCAGCAGTGAAGCGCACACTAGCGACCACGAGCAGTACTTC. Protein sequence: CASSEAHTSDHEQYF.

Only one count was recorded for this clone. This rearrangement joins TRBV4-3 to TRBJ2-6; 12 bases align to TRBD2. V trimming: 4 bases; J trimming: 0 bases; junction bases outside the gene matches: 7. The CDR3 sequence is 19 residues long. The germline CDR1 and CDR2 sequences are LGHNA and YSLEER. In DNA, the CDR3 is TGCGCCAGCAGCCCTAGGACTAGCGGGATCATCTCTGGGGCCAACGTCCTGACTTTC. Its protein is CASSPRTSGIISGANVLTF.

This clone was seen only once. The rearrangement joins TRBV7-2 to TRBJ2-1, with 8 bases aligning to TRBD2. This CDR3 region has 18 residues. V trimming: 1 base; J trimming: 6 bases; junction bases outside the gene matches: 14. The germline gives CDR1 SGHTA, CDR2 FQGNSA. DNA of the CDR3: TGTGCCAGCAGCTTAGGTACTAGCGGTGCGATGGAGATCAATGAGCAGTTCTTC. Residues: CASSLGTSGAMEINEQFF.

This clone has only one observation. This chain joins TRBV7-2 and TRBJ2-5; D gene unclear. CDR3 length equals 13 residues. Per germline, CDR1 SGHTA and CDR2 FQGNSA. The V gene lost 3 bases and the J gene lost 5 bases, with 10 bases spanning the gap. The CDR3 loop reads CASSFNYRETQYF. CDR3 DNA sequence: TGTGCCAGCAGCTTTAATTACCGGGAGACCCAGTACTTC.

CDR3 coding DNA: TGTGCCACCAGCGGACACAGGGTAAACCAGCGCGTAGCTTTCTTT. Encoded protein: CATSGHRVNQRVAFF. V gene TRBV15 combines with J gene TRBJ1-1; D might be TRBD1 (6 bases). Trimming took 5 bases from V and 10 from J, leaving 23 bases between them. The CDR3 sequence is 15 residues long. Looked up from germline, CDR1 is LNHNV and CDR2 is YYDKDF (reference sequence).

This clone has just a few counts. The V call is TRBV2, the J call TRBJ2-7; 9 nucleotides agree with TRBD1. In germline, CDR1 is SNHLY, CDR2 FYNNEI. After removal of 4 bases from V and 4 bases from J, the junction contained 11 bases not matched to a gene. This CDR3 contains 16 residues. The CDR3 region has the DNA TGTGCCAGCAGTGTAAAGAGGACAGGGGATAGGTACGAGCAGTACTTC. Protein product: CASSVKRTGDRYEQYF.

In this sample, this clone turned up many times. The chain has TRBV11-2 and TRBJ2-5; 14 nucleotides align to TRBD2. Germline V CDR1 and CDR2: SGHAT, FQNNGV. Trimming cost V 5 bases and J 4 bases; bases outside gene matches: 6. This CDR3 contains 16 residues. CDR3 nucleotides: TGTGCCAGCAGCCAGGGACTAGCGGGAGATGTAGAGACCCAGTACTTC. This gives the protein CASSQGLAGDVETQYF.

The V call is TRBV5-1, the J call TRBJ2-1; tentative D call: TRBD2 (5 bases). CDR3 length equals 17 residues. Trimming shortened V by 0 bases and J by 0 bases, and 13 bases separated the two germline ends. Per germline, CDR1 SGHRS and CDR2 YFSETQ. The CDR3 here is CASSLGNSGGSYNEQFF. The DNA for the CDR3 is TGCGCCAGCAGCTTGGGGAACTCAGGAGGCTCCTACAATGAGCAGTTCTTC. Looking up the rest from reference TRBV5-1 and TRBJ2-1 gives the full variable domain: KAGVTQTPRYLIKTRGQQVTLSCSPISGHRSVSWYQQTPGQGLQFLFEYFSETQRNKGNFPGRFSGRQFSNSRSEMNVSTLELGDSALYLCASSLGNSGGSYNEQFFGPGTRLTVL.

The chain uses TRBV27 and TRBJ2-2; the D gene is possibly TRBD2 (6 bases). This CDR3 has 15 amino acids. Trimming pared 8 bases from V and 3 bases from J, leaving 16 bases between. The germline gives CDR1 MNHEY, CDR2 SMNVEV (reference sequence). Here the CDR3 reads CASLPGRLDTGELFF. The CDR3 DNA reads as TGTGCCAGCCTCCCGGGGAGGCTCGACACCGGGGAGCTGTTTTTT.

The chain uses TRBV14 and TRBJ2-4; 7 bases match TRBD2. The CDR3 runs 13 residues. The V and J ends lost 0 bases and 13 bases, in that order; junction bases with no gene match: 6. CDR1 and CDR2 (germline): SGHDN, FVKESK. CDR3 residues: CASSQDRTGGQYF. CDR3 DNA sequence: TGTGCCAGCAGCCAAGACCGAACGGGGGGACAGTACTTC.

The J gene is TRBJ2-7, the V gene TRBV5-4; TRBD2 aligns across 12 bases. Germline V gene sequence: CDR1 SGHNT, CDR2 YYREEE (reference sequence). The junction had 6 bases not matched to a gene; V was cut back by 5 bases and J by 6 bases. CDR3 length: 14 residues. The CDR3 region has the DNA TGTGCCAGCAGTTCTAGCGGGAGGGCCTCCGAGCAGTACTTC. Residues: CASSSSGRASEQYF.

This clone was detected only once. The V and J genes are TRBV6-5 and TRBJ2-7, with D possibly TRBD2 on 6 matching bases. The CDR3 is 13 amino acids. Deletions cut 6 bases from V and 7 bases from J, with 16 bases between. Germline V lookup: CDR1 MNHEY, CDR2 SVGAGI. CDR3 in amino acids: CASRTGGVGEQYF. Written as DNA, the CDR3 is TGTGCCAGCAGAACAGGAGGGGTTGGGGAGCAGTACTTC.

The J gene is TRBJ1-4, the V gene TRBV11-2; D is undetermined. The length of the CDR3 is 15 residues. Germline values: CDR1 SGHAT, CDR2 FQNNGV. The ends were cut back, 2 bases at V and 7 bases at J, with 14 bases in the middle. The CDR3 nucleotides are TGTGCCAGCAGCTTAAGACCTGTCGGGAGTGAAAAACTGTTTTTT. Amino acid sequence: CASSLRPVGSEKLFF.

In this sample, this clone turned up a few times. The rearrangement uses TRBV14 and TRBJ2-1, with D perhaps matching TRBD1 (6 bases). V was shortened by 2 bases and J by 9 bases, with 11 bases between the two germline ends. The CDR3 is 13 residues long. Germline values: CDR1 SGHDN, CDR2 FVKESK. CDR3: CASSQLRGGEQFF. Written as DNA, the CDR3 is TGTGCCAGCAGCCAACTCAGGGGTGGTGAGCAGTTCTTC.

A few counts support this clone. The chain is built from TRBV28 and TRBJ2-5; 12 positions match TRBD2. The V segment lost 10 bases and the J segment 5 bases; nucleotides outside the gene matches: 8. The CDR3 has 14 residues. Germline CDR1 MDHEN, CDR2 SYDVKM. The CDR3 loop is CATRLAGAKETQYF. The CDR3 bases are TGTGCCACCAGACTAGCGGGAGCCAAGGAGACCCAGTACTTC.

V usage is TRBV6-6 and J usage is TRBJ2-1, with TRBD2 as a possible D gene (6 bases). This CDR3 region has 14 residues. The germline V gene has CDR1 MNHNY and CDR2 SVGAGI (reference sequence). Deletions cut 4 bases from V and 6 bases from J, with 13 bases between. CDR3 region: CASSSAGSGNEQFF. The CDR3 DNA reads TGTGCCAGCAGTTCGGCGGGGTCGGGCAATGAGCAGTTCTTC.

This chain joins TRBV11-1 and TRBJ1-6, with D unclear. The CDR3 has 12 residues. CDR1 is SGHAT and CDR2 is FQDESV in the germline V gene (reference sequence). The V end lost 5 bases, the J end lost 8 bases, and 7 bases lay between the germline ends. The CDR3 here is CASSHTDSPLHF. The DNA for the CDR3 is TGTGCCAGCAGCCACACCGATTCACCCCTCCACTTT.

The CDR3 region has the DNA TGCGCCAGCAGCTTCCTCAGGGGGACGGACGAGCAGTACTTC. Protein sequence: CASSFLRGTDEQYF. This rearrangement joins TRBV5-1 to TRBJ2-7; 7 nucleotides agree with TRBD1. The CDR3 sequence is 14 residues long. With V trimmed by 2 bases and J by 5 bases, 7 bases remained unmatched. Germline V gene sequence: CDR1 SGHRS, CDR2 YFSETQ.